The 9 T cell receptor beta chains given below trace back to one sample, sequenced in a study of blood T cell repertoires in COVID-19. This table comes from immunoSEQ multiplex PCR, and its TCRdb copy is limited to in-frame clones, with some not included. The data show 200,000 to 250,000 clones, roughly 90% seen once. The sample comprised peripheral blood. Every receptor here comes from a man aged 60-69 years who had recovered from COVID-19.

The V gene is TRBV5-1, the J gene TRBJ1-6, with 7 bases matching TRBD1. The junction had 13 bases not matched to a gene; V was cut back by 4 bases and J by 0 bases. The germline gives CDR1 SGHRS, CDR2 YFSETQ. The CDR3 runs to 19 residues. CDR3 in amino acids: CASSPGGSTGSSYNSPLHF. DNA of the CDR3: TGCGCCAGCAGCCCCGGTGGTTCGACAGGGAGCTCCTATAATTCACCCCTCCACTTT.

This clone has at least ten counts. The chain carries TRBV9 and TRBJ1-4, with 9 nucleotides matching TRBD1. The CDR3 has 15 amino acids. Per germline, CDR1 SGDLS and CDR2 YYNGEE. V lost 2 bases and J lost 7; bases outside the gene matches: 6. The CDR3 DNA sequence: TGTGCCAGCAGCGTCCAGCCGGGACAGGGTGAAAAACTGTTTTTT. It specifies CASSVQPGQGEKLFF.

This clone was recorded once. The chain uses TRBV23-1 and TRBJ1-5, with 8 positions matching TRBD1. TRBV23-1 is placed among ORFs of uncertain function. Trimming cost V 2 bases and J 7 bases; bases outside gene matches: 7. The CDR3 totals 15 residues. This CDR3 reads CASSQTGTGVQPQHF. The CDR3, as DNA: TGCGCCAGCAGTCAAACCGGGACAGGAGTCCAGCCCCAGCATTTT.

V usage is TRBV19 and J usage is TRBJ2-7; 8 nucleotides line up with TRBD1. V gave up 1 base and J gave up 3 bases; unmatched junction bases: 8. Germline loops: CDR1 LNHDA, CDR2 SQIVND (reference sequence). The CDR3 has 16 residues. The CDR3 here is CASSIGTGTGNYEQYF. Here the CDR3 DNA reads TGTGCCAGTAGTATAGGGACCGGGACAGGAAACTACGAGCAGTACTTC. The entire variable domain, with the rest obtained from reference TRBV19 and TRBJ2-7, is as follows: DGGITQSPKYLFRKEGQNVTLSCEQNLNHDAMYWYRQDPGQGLRLIYYSQIVNDFQKGDIAEGYSVSREKKESFPLTVTSAQKNPTAFYLCASSIGTGTGNYEQYFGPGTRLTVT.

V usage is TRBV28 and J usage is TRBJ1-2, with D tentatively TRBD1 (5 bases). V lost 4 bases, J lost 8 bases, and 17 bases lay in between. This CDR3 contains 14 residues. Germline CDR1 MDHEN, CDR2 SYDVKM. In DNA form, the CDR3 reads TGTGCCAGCAGTTCCCCCGTCCAGGGTGGCGGCTACACCTTC. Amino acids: CASSSPVQGGGYTF.

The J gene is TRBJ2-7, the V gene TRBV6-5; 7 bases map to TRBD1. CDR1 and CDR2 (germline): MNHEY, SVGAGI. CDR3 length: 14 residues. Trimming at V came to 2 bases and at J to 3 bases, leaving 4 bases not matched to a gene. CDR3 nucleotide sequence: TGTGCCAGCAGTTACCGGTCAGGGGGCTACGAGCAGTACTTC. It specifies CASSYRSGGYEQYF.

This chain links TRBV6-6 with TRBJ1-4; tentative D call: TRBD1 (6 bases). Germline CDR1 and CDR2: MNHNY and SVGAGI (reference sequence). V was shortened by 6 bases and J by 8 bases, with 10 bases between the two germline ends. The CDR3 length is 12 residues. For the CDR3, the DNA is TGTGCCAGCAGGACTACAGGGGAAAAACTGTTTTTT. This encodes CASRTTGEKLFF.

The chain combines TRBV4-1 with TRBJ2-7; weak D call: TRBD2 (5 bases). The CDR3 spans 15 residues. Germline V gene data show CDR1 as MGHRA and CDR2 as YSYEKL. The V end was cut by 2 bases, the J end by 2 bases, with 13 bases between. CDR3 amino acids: CASSQIPRRAYEQYF. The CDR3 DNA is TGCGCCAGCAGCCAAATCCCAAGGCGGGCCTACGAGCAGTACTTC.

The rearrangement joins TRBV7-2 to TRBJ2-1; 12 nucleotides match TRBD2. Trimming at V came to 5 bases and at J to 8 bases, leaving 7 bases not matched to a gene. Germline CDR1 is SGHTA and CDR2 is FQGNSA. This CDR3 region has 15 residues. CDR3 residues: CASSPTSGRWDEQFF. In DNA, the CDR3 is TGTGCCAGCAGCCCCACTAGCGGGAGGTGGGATGAGCAGTTCTTC.